Listed below are T cell receptor beta chains from one sample, sequenced in a study of cytomegalovirus exposure and HLA in healthy donors. Data came from immunoSEQ multiplex PCR; TCRdb stores just in-frame clones and leaves some out. The sample comprises around 91,000 clones, just under 80% of which are singletons, and roughly 2.6% rests with the top ten. The sample taken for sequencing was PBMCs. Receptors were obtained from a male donor in good health and CMV-seropositive. CDR3s include the opening cysteine and the closing phenylalanine or tryptophan. A D gene is named only where the DNA matches it firmly. Expanded clones are given a class, and other clones once, few, many or no size at all.

TRBV15	TRBJ2-1	TRBD2	-	TGTGCCACCAGCAGACTAGCGGGTCGGAATGAGCAGTTCTTC	CATSRLAGRNEQFF
TRBV6-1	TRBJ1-1	TRBD1	-	TGTGCCAGCACCGGACAGGCTATGAACACTGAAGCTTTCTTT	CASTGQAMNTEAFF
TRBV4-2	TRBJ2-7	-	-	TGTGCCAGCAGCCAATATAGCGGTACCTACGAGCAGTACTTC	CASSQYSGTYEQYF
TRBV7-9	TRBJ2-6	-	-	TGTGCCAGCAGCTCCGGACTGGGGGGGGCCAACGTCCTGACTTTC	CASSSGLGGANVLTF
TRBV30	TRBJ2-7	-	-	TGTGCCGGCAACCAGGGTTCCTACGAGCAGTACTTC	CAGNQGSYEQYF
TRBV6-1	TRBJ1-5	TRBD1	-	TGTGCCAGCAGTGCACAGGACAGGGGGATAAATCAGCCCCAGCATTTT	CASSAQDRGINQPQHF
TRBV6-5	TRBJ2-7	-	-	TGTGCCAGCAGTTATTTCCCCGGCTACGAGCAGTACTTC	CASSYFPGYEQYF
TRBV7-3	TRBJ1-2	-	-	TGTGCCAGCAGCTCATCATACAGGGCCCACGGCTACACCTTC	CASSSSYRAHGYTF
TRBV14	TRBJ1-1	TRBD1	-	TGTGCCAGCAGGAACAGGGGGCGGCCTGAAGCTTTCTTT	CASRNRGRPEAFF
TRBV5-1	TRBJ1-4	TRBD1	-	TGCGCCAGCACCTACTCAGGGACAGGAGGTGAAAAACTGTTTTTT	CASTYSGTGGEKLFF
TRBV15	TRBJ2-7	TRBD1	-	TGTGCCACCAGCAGAGACAGGGGGCCACACTACGAGCAGTACTTC	CATSRDRGPHYEQYF
TRBV2	TRBJ2-2	-	-	TGTGCCAGCAGAGCGGACAGCGTTCACACCGGGGAGCTGTTTTTT	CASRADSVHTGELFF
TRBV30	TRBJ1-5	TRBD1	-	TGTGCCTGCAGTCGAGACAGGGGCGATCAGCCCCAGCATTTT	CACSRDRGDQPQHF
TRBV21-1	TRBJ2-7	-	-	TGTGCCAGCAGCTTGGGACAGGACTCCTACGAGCAGTACTTC	CASSLGQDSYEQYF
TRBV25-1	TRBJ1-2	-	-	TGTGCCAGCAGTGAATTTAGGGGCGCGAGTTATGGCTACACCTTC	CASSEFRGASYGYTF
TRBV7-9	TRBJ1-1	TRBD1	-	TGTGCCAGCAGCTTCGGACAGGTGAACACTGAAGCTTTCTTT	CASSFGQVNTEAFF
TRBV15	TRBJ2-2	-	once	TGTGCCACCAGCAGAGCCTTGGCGGACACCGGGGAGCTGTTTTTT	CATSRALADTGELFF
TRBV5-5	TRBJ2-3	TRBD2	-	TGTGCCAGCAGCAGGGGACTACCTAGCACAGATACGCAGTATTTT	CASSRGLPSTDTQYF
TRBV7-9	TRBJ2-1	TRBD1	-	TGTGCCAGCAGCTTAAGACAGGGGGTCTACAATGAGCAGTTCTTC	CASSLRQGVYNEQFF
TRBV6-5	TRBJ2-7	TRBD1	-	TGTGCCAGCCGGGACAGGGGAGGTATGGCCTACGAGCAGTACTTC	CASRDRGGMAYEQYF
TRBV29-1	TRBJ2-7	TRBD1	-	TGCAGCGTTGAAGGGACAGGTACCTACGAGCAGTACTTC	CSVEGTGTYEQYF
TRBV12-5	TRBJ2-1	TRBD2	-	TGTGCTAGTGGTTTCTCTGCGGGAGGGCCCTATGAGCAGTTCTTC	CASGFSAGGPYEQFF
TRBV5-4	TRBJ2-1	TRBD1	-	TGTGCCAGCAGCTTACCTGACAGGGGGCGCATGGGTGAGCAGTTCTTC	CASSLPDRGRMGEQFF
TRBV7-6	TRBJ2-3	-	-	TGTGCCACCCTAGCGCCTCGCACAGATACGCAGTATTTT	CATLAPRTDTQYF
TRBV7-6	TRBJ2-3	-	-	TGTGCCAGCAGCTTAGCGCAGGATACGCAGTATTTT	CASSLAQDTQYF
TRBV4-3	TRBJ2-1	-	few	TGCGCCAGCAGCCAAGATCGTCGGGATCCCTCCTACAATGAGCAGTTCTTC	CASSQDRRDPSYNEQFF
TRBV5-1	TRBJ1-1	-	-	TGCGCCAGCAAGCTCCAGGCAGAGAACACTGAAGCTTTCTTT	CASKLQAENTEAFF
TRBV7-9	TRBJ2-1	TRBD2	few	TGTGCCAGCAGCTTAGCTAGCGGGACTTACAATGAGCAGTTCTTC	CASSLASGTYNEQFF
TRBV15	TRBJ2-1	-	-	TGTGCCACCAGCAACGGGAGAAGACCGAATGAGCAGTTCTTC	CATSNGRRPNEQFF
TRBV19	TRBJ2-3	TRBD2	-	TGTGCCAGTAGTATAGATGGGGAGGGGGATACGCAGTATTTT	CASSIDGEGDTQYF
TRBV7-9	TRBJ1-4	TRBD1	-	TGTGCCAGCAGCCGAGGACAGGTTAATGAAAAACTGTTTTTT	CASSRGQVNEKLFF
TRBV4-1	TRBJ2-3	TRBD2	-	TGCGCCAGCAGCCAGGTAGCGGGGGTCACAGATACGCAGTATTTT	CASSQVAGVTDTQYF
TRBV11-2	TRBJ2-7	TRBD1	-	TGTGCCAGCAGCTTAGGGGCAGGGGGTACCTACGAGCAGTACTTC	CASSLGAGGTYEQYF
TRBV30	TRBJ2-1	TRBD2	-	TGTGCCTGGCAACTAGCGGGAGGCGGAGAGCAGTTCTTC	CAWQLAGGGEQFF
TRBV5-1	TRBJ2-5	TRBD2	-	TGCGCCAGCAGCTCGGGCCTGGCGGGAGGGGTGGTGGCCCAGTACTTC	CASSSGLAGGVVAQYF
TRBV13	TRBJ2-7	-	-	TGTGCCAGCAGCTTAGGATTGGAGCCCGGGCAGTACTTC	CASSLGLEPGQYF
TRBV6-5	TRBJ2-2	-	-	TGTGCCAGCACCCCAGGGAACACCGGGGAGCTGTTTTTT	CASTPGNTGELFF
TRBV27	TRBJ2-1	TRBD2	-	TGTGCCACCGAGGACGGGACTAGCGGGTATAATGAGCAGTTCTTC	CATEDGTSGYNEQFF
TRBV14	TRBJ2-3	TRBD1	-	TGTGCCAGCAGCCAAGAGACAGGGTGGCAAGATACGCAGTATTTT	CASSQETGWQDTQYF
TRBV28	TRBJ2-7	TRBD1	-	TGTGCCAGCAGTTGGACAGGCAAGCAGTACTTC	CASSWTGKQYF
TRBV28	TRBJ2-7	TRBD1	-	TGTGCCAGCAAACCGGGACAGGGTCCCCTCTCCTACGAGCAGTACTTC	CASKPGQGPLSYEQYF
TRBV10-3	TRBJ2-7	TRBD2	-	TGTGCCACCGGACTAGCGTCCTACGAGCAGTACTTC	CATGLASYEQYF
TRBV30	TRBJ1-4	TRBD1	once	TGTGCCTGGAGTGTAACCAGGGGGAGTGATGAAAAACTGTTTTTT	CAWSVTRGSDEKLFF
TRBV5-1	TRBJ2-5	-	-	TGCGCCAGCAGCTTTGGCGGCAGGGTGGGAGAGACCCAGTACTTC	CASSFGGRVGETQYF
TRBV5-8	TRBJ1-3	TRBD1	few	TGTGCCAGCAGCTTGTACAGGGGGCCTGTTGGAAACACCATATATTTT	CASSLYRGPVGNTIYF
TRBV10-3	TRBJ2-1	TRBD2	-	TGTGCCATCAGTGACGCCTTGGGAACTAGCGGGAGGCATGGCTACAATGAGCAGTTCTTC	CAISDALGTSGRHGYNEQFF
TRBV10-3	TRBJ2-7	TRBD2	-	TGTGCCATCAGTGATCCTGGCGGGAGAGGCTCGGGAGAGCAGTACTTC	CAISDPGGRGSGEQYF
TRBV2	TRBJ2-5	-	-	TGTGCCAGCAGTGACCGGGAGACCCAGTACTTC	CASSDRETQYF
TRBV19	TRBJ2-7	TRBD1	-	TGTGCCAGTAGTATCGGACAGGGGAGCTCCTACGAGCAGTACTTC	CASSIGQGSSYEQYF
TRBV4-3	TRBJ1-2	-	once	TGCGCCAGCAGCCCATCTACAGGCTATGGCTACACCTTC	CASSPSTGYGYTF
TRBV9	TRBJ1-2	TRBD1	-	TGTGCCAGCCATCCCGCGCCCAAGGACAGGGGGAGATTTCCTGGCTACACCTTC	CASHPAPKDRGRFPGYTF
TRBV11-2	TRBJ1-2	-	once	TGTGCCAGCAGCTCACAAGGGGGTAGCTATGGCTACACCTTC	CASSSQGGSYGYTF
TRBV19	TRBJ2-2	TRBD2	-	TGTGCCAGTACTCTAGCGGCGAACACCGGGGAGCTGTTTTTT	CASTLAANTGELFF
TRBV7-2	TRBJ2-5	TRBD1	-	TGTGCCAGCAGCTTAGCGGCCAGGGGGCTATACTTC	CASSLAARGLYF
TRBV7-2	TRBJ2-1	TRBD2	-	TGTGCCAGCAGCTTTAGCAGGACTAGCGTTAGCTCCTACAATGAGCAGTTCTTC	CASSFSRTSVSSYNEQFF